Listed below are T cell receptor beta chains from one sample, sequenced in a study of T cell responses to AZD1222 COVID-19 vaccine. The repertoire was sequenced with immunoSEQ multiplex PCR; TCRdb's copy has only in-frame clones and lacks some. The sample yields about 99,000 clones, more than 85% seen once. The sample was peripheral blood, taken 28 days after the second AZD1222 dose. The receptors here all came from an adult who received the AZD1222 COVID-19 vaccine. CDR3s include the opening cysteine and the closing phenylalanine or tryptophan. D genes are given only for firm matches. Not all rows give a size; the values are once, few, many and, for expanded clones, a class.

cdr3_length,v_call,j_call,clone_size,d_call,cdr3_aa,cdr3_nt
15,TRBV28,TRBJ1-6,-,-,CASIRGGGSNSPLHF,TGTGCCAGCATCAGAGGTGGGGGCTCGAATTCACCCCTCCACTTT
14,TRBV6-5,TRBJ1-1,-,-,CASTLAGGGTEAFF,TGTGCCAGCACCCTTGCGGGAGGCGGCACTGAAGCTTTCTTT
15,TRBV19,TRBJ1-1,once,-,CATRGLQGPSAEAFF,TGTGCCACCAGGGGCCTACAGGGACCTTCAGCTGAAGCTTTCTTT
13,TRBV7-9,TRBJ2-3,-,TRBD2,CASSLAGGGSLYF,TGTGCCAGCAGCTTAGCAGGTGGCGGGAGTTTGTATTTT
14,TRBV9,TRBJ2-7,few,-,CASSPSLQVSEQYF,TGTGCCAGCAGCCCCTCCCTCCAGGTTAGCGAGCAGTACTTC
15,TRBV19,TRBJ2-3,-,-,CASTLRGESTDTQYF,TGTGCCAGTACCTTGAGGGGTGAAAGCACAGATACGCAGTATTTT
16,TRBV7-6,TRBJ2-7,-,TRBD2,CASSLVGGGSSYEQYF,TGTGCCAGCAGCTTAGTGGGCGGGGGTAGCTCCTACGAGCAGTACTTC
13,TRBV5-5,TRBJ1-5,-,-,CASSRGGGQPQHF,TGTGCCAGCAGCCGGGGTGGCGGTCAGCCCCAGCATTTT
10,TRBV5-1,TRBJ1-2,once,TRBD1,CATQGGGYTF,TGCGCCACCCAGGGGGGGGGCTACACCTTC
16,TRBV6-6,TRBJ2-7,-,-,CASSSTGVGFSYEQYF,TGTGCCAGCAGTTCCACGGGGGTTGGTTTCTCCTACGAGCAGTACTTC
17,TRBV7-9,TRBJ1-1,-,TRBD1,CASSRFPWDRMNTEAFF,TGTGCCAGCAGCCGCTTCCCCTGGGACAGGATGAACACTGAAGCTTTCTTT
15,TRBV18,TRBJ1-3,-,-,CASSPESGPGNTIYF,TGTGCCAGCTCACCGGAATCGGGACCTGGAAACACCATATATTTT
12,TRBV30,TRBJ1-3,once,TRBD1,CASQGDGNTIYF,TGTGCCTCCCAGGGGGACGGAAACACCATATATTTT
16,TRBV18,TRBJ2-1,-,TRBD2,CASSPSAGANYNEQFF,TGTGCCAGCTCACCTTCAGCGGGAGCGAACTACAATGAGCAGTTCTTC
14,TRBV28,TRBJ1-6,-,-,CASRSGQHNSPLHF,TGTGCCAGCAGGTCCGGACAGCATAATTCACCCCTCCACTTT
16,TRBV6-1,TRBJ1-4,-,TRBD1,CASSEGGQAPQSELFF,TGTGCCAGCAGTGAAGGAGGACAGGCTCCCCAATCGGAACTGTTTTTT
16,TRBV28,TRBJ1-6,-,-,CASSSPPGGSNSPLHF,TGTGCCAGCAGTTCCCCCCCGGGAGGGAGTAATTCACCCCTCCACTTT
14,TRBV7-9,TRBJ1-2,-,TRBD1,CASRHPGQLYGYTF,TGTGCCAGCAGACATCCGGGACAGCTATATGGCTACACCTTC
15,TRBV5-1,TRBJ2-3,-,-,CASSPGPQFTDTQYF,TGCGCCAGCAGCCCTGGGCCCCAGTTCACAGATACGCAGTATTTT
13,TRBV7-9,TRBJ1-5,-,-,CASSRTALQPQHF,TGTGCCAGCAGCAGGACAGCCCTCCAGCCCCAGCATTTT
15,TRBV20-1,TRBJ1-6,-,-,CSASPGAGQNSPLHF,TGCAGTGCTAGTCCCGGGGCAGGCCAGAATTCACCCCTCCACTTT
13,TRBV5-5,TRBJ1-1,-,-,CASSLDSNTEAFF,TGTGCCAGCAGCTTGGACAGCAACACTGAAGCTTTCTTT
16,TRBV28,TRBJ1-3,-,TRBD1,CASSTLRGRRGNTIYF,TGTGCCAGCAGCACCTTAAGGGGGCGTCGAGGAAACACCATATATTTT
15,TRBV5-1,TRBJ2-2,-,-,CASSYYPGTSAELFF,TGCGCCAGCAGCTACTACCCCGGGACAAGCGCCGAGCTGTTTTTT
17,TRBV11-2,TRBJ1-2,-,TRBD1,CASSLGVGTGGNYGYTF,TGTGCCAGCAGCTTAGGTGTTGGGACAGGGGGCAACTATGGCTACACCTTC
14,TRBV27,TRBJ2-1,once,TRBD1,CASSSADRRREQFF,TGTGCCAGCAGTTCCGCGGACAGGCGGCGCGAGCAGTTCTTC
14,TRBV7-2,TRBJ1-1,-,-,CASSPGRTNTEAFF,TGTGCCAGCAGCCCGGGACGAACGAACACTGAAGCTTTCTTT
15,TRBV19,TRBJ1-1,-,TRBD1,CASSRRTGIGTEAFF,TGTGCCAGTAGTCGCAGGACAGGGATTGGGACTGAAGCTTTCTTT
16,TRBV7-9,TRBJ1-1,-,TRBD1,CASSLVRGDSPIKAFF,TGTGCCAGCAGCTTAGTTCGGGGGGACAGCCCGATTAAAGCTTTCTTT
13,TRBV2,TRBJ2-2,-,-,CASIQRWGGELFF,TGTGCCAGCATCCAGAGGTGGGGCGGGGAGCTGTTTTTT
13,TRBV5-5,TRBJ2-4,-,-,CASSFGRENIQYF,TGTGCCAGCAGCTTCGGCAGGGAAAACATTCAGTACTTC
14,TRBV5-1,TRBJ2-7,-,TRBD1,CASSRGTGDYEQYF,TGCGCCAGCAGCCGGGGGACAGGGGATTACGAGCAGTACTTC
15,TRBV9,TRBJ2-1,once,-,CASSPSQYADNEQFF,TGTGCCAGCAGCCCTAGCCAATATGCAGACAATGAGCAGTTCTTC
15,TRBV10-2,TRBJ2-7,-,TRBD1,CASSGGQGSPYEQYF,TGCGCCAGCAGTGGGGGACAGGGGTCTCCCTACGAGCAGTACTTC
15,TRBV2,TRBJ1-5,once,-,CASSLGRQGGQPQHF,TGTGCCAGCAGCCTCGGACGGCAGGGCGGGCAGCCCCAGCATTTT
15,TRBV11-2,TRBJ2-3,once,-,CASSLVGVWTDTQYF,TGTGCCAGCAGCTTAGTCGGGGTTTGGACAGATACGCAGTATTTT
17,TRBV7-3,TRBJ2-3,-,TRBD2,CASSLFRLAGETDTQYF,TGTGCCAGCAGCTTATTCCGGCTAGCGGGAGAAACAGATACGCAGTATTTT
11,TRBV28,TRBJ1-2,-,-,CASTRRGGYTF,TGTGCCAGCACCCGACGGGGTGGCTACACCTTC
16,TRBV3-1/TRBV3-2,TRBJ2-1,-,TRBD2,CASSQDAGGPWFEQFF,TGTGCCAGCAGCCAAGATGCGGGAGGGCCTTGGTTTGAGCAGTTCTTC
14,TRBV29-1,TRBJ2-7,-,-,CSVEEGGASYEQYF,TGCAGCGTTGAAGAGGGGGGGGCAAGCTACGAGCAGTACTTC
12,TRBV28,TRBJ1-5,-,TRBD1,CASSLGTAPQHF,TGTGCCAGCAGTCTCGGGACAGCACCCCAGCATTTT
15,TRBV18,TRBJ2-1,-,-,CASSPDQSSYNEQFF,TGTGCCAGCTCACCAGACCAGAGCTCCTACAATGAGCAGTTCTTC
12,TRBV24-1,TRBJ2-5,-,-,CATSPQPGTQYF,TGTGCCACCAGTCCACAACCAGGAACCCAGTACTTC
10,TRBV21-1,TRBJ1-1,-,-,CASSPTEAFF,TGTGCCAGCAGCCCCACTGAAGCTTTCTTT
16,TRBV7-9,TRBJ1-4,few,-,CASSFGGVGRDEKLFF,TGTGCCAGCAGCTTCGGTGGAGTGGGGAGGGATGAAAAACTGTTTTTT
16,TRBV28,TRBJ2-5,-,TRBD2,CASSRRTSGRQETQYF,TGTGCCAGCAGCCGGAGGACTAGCGGGAGACAAGAGACCCAGTACTTC
13,TRBV7-2,TRBJ2-1,-,-,CASSLSRDNEQFF,TGTGCCAGCAGCCTGTCCCGGGACAATGAGCAGTTCTTC
12,TRBV6-2/TRBV6-3,TRBJ1-2,-,-,CASSFGQRGYTF,TGTGCCAGCAGTTTTGGACAGCGTGGCTACACCTTC
14,TRBV3-1/TRBV3-2,TRBJ1-2,-,TRBD1,CASSPTGGSYGYTF,TGTGCCAGCAGCCCGACAGGGGGCAGCTATGGCTACACCTTC
15,TRBV28,TRBJ1-4,-,-,CASRWQQATNEKLFF,TGTGCCAGCAGGTGGCAGCAAGCAACTAATGAAAAACTGTTTTTT
14,TRBV25-1,TRBJ2-7,few,-,CASSDSTGSYEQYF,TGTGCCAGCAGTGACTCCACGGGCTCCTACGAGCAGTACTTC
14,TRBV28,TRBJ2-1,-,TRBD2,CASSLRGGNNEQFF,TGTGCCAGCAGTCTCCGGGGGGGAAACAATGAGCAGTTCTTC
14,TRBV11-2,TRBJ1-1,-,-,CASSLEGFGTEAFF,TGTGCCAGCAGCTTAGAGGGATTTGGCACTGAAGCTTTCTTT
14,TRBV6-5,TRBJ2-1,-,-,CASTKGGGFDEQFF,TGTGCCAGCACTAAAGGAGGAGGGTTCGATGAGCAGTTCTTC
15,TRBV7-8,TRBJ2-1,-,TRBD2,CASSLALAGDNEQFF,TGTGCCAGCAGCTTAGCCCTAGCGGGAGACAATGAGCAGTTCTTC